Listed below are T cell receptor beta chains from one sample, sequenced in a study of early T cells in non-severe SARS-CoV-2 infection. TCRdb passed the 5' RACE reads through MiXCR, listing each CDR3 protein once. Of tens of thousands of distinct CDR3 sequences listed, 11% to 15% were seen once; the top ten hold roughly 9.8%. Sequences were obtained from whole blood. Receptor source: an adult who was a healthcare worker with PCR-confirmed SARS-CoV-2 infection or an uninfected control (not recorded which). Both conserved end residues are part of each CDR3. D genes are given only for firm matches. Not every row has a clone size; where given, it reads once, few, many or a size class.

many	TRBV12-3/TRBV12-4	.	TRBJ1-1	TGTGCCAGCGACGAGGGACAAGGAGCTTTCTTT	CASDEGQGAFF
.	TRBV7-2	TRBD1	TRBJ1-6	TGTGCCAGCAGCTCGGGACAGGGAGTTTCACCCCTCCACTTT	CASSSGQGVSPLHF
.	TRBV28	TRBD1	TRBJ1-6	TGTGCCAGTAAGGGACAGGTTTTACGTTCACCCCTCCACTTT	CASKGQVLRSPLHF
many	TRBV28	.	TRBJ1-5	TGTGCCAGCACCCCACCAACTGAGCAGCCCCAGCATTTT	CASTPPTEQPQHF
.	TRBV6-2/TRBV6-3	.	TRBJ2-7	TGTGCCAGCAGTGCGGACGGTTACACCTACGAGCAGTACTTC	CASSADGYTYEQYF
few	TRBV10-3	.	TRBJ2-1	TGTGCCATCAGTGAAGCTCCACCGGTGAATGAGCAGTTCTTC	CAISEAPPVNEQFF
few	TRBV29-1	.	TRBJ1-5	TGCAGCGTTGGGACAGCTCACGGGGCCCAGCATTTT	CSVGTAHGAQHF
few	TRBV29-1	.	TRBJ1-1	TGCAGCGTTGATCTTACGGGTATGGGTACTGAAGCTTTCTTT	CSVDLTGMGTEAFF
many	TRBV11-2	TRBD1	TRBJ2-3	TGTGCCAGCAGCTCCCGACAGGGCCCCAACCTTAGCACAGATACGCAGTATTTT	CASSSRQGPNLSTDTQYF
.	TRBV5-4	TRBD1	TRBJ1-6	TGTGCCAGCAGCCCAAGGACAGGGTCAAATAATTCACCCCTCCACTTT	CASSPRTGSNNSPLHF
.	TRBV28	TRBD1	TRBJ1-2	TGTGCCAGCAGTACTAACAGGGGACTGCCGAGAACCTTC	CASSTNRGLPRTF
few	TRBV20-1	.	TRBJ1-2	TGCAGTGCTTCAAACCCCGCGGAGCGCTATGGCTACACCTTC	CSASNPAERYGYTF
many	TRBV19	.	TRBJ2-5	TGTGCCAGTAGCGACCTTCTAGCCCAGTACTTC	CASSDLLAQYF
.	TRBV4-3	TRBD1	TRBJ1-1	TGCGCCAGCAGCCACAGACAGGGAGGGGCTTTCTTT	CASSHRQGGAFF
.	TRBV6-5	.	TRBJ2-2	TGTGCCAGCAGTTACTCCACAGACACCGGGGAGCTGTTTTTT	CASSYSTDTGELFF
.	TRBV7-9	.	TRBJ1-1	TGTGCCAGCAGCCAAGGGGGTAGGACACCTGAAGCTTTCTTT	CASSQGGRTPEAFF
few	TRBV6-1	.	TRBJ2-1	TGTGCCAGCAGTGAAAGGTGGAATGAGCAGTTCTTC	CASSERWNEQFF
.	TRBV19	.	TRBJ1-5	TGTGCCAGCTTGGGTTTAAGGCAGGGCAATCAGCCCCAGCATTTT	CASLGLRQGNQPQHF
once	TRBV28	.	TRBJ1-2	TGTGCCAGCAGTTTGGTCAACTATGGCTACACCTTC	CASSLVNYGYTF
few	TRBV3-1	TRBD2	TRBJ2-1	TGTGCCAGCAGCCCTATCTCCTTTAGCGGGGGGGCAGGGGAGCAGTTCTTC	CASSPISFSGGAGEQFF
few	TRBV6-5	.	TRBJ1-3	TGTGCCAGCAGTGCCTCCCCTCCCGGCTCTGGAAACACCATATATTTT	CASSASPPGSGNTIYF
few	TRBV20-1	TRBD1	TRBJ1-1	TGCAGTGCGGGGGACCCTGTAGGGACAGGGGATACCACTGAAGCTTTCTTT	CSAGDPVGTGDTTEAFF
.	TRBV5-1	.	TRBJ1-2	TGCGCCAGCAGCTTGCGGGGGCGCGACTATGGCTACACCTTC	CASSLRGRDYGYTF
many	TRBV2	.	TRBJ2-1	TGTGCCAGCAGTGAAGGGGCGCGGGGCTACAATGAGCAGTTCTTC	CASSEGARGYNEQFF
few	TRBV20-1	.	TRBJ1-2	TGCAGTGCTAGTGCGGGGACGAACTATGGCTACACCTTC	CSASAGTNYGYTF
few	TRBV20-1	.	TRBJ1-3	TGCAGTGCTGCCCCTGGGGGGGCCACCATATATTTT	CSAAPGGATIYF
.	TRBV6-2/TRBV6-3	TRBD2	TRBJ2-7	TGTGCCAGCAGTTACAGGCGACTAGCGGTAAACGAGCAGTACTTC	CASSYRRLAVNEQYF
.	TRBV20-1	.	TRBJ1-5	TGCAGTGCTAGTATTGGGGGGGACAATCAGCCCCAGCATTTT	CSASIGGDNQPQHF
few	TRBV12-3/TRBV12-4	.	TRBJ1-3	TGTGCCAGCAGAGAGAGCCCTGGAAACACCATATATTTT	CASRESPGNTIYF
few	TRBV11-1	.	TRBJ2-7	TGTGCCAGCAGCCACAGCTTCGGTGCCTACGAGCAGTACTTC	CASSHSFGAYEQYF
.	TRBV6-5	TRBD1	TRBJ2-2	TGTGCCAGCACCATAGGGACAGGGCTTTCCGGGGAGCTGTTTTTT	CASTIGTGLSGELFF
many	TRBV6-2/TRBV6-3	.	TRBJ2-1	TGTGCCAGCAGTTACTCGAGTAGCGTAGGTGAGCAGTTCTTC	CASSYSSSVGEQFF
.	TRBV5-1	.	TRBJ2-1	TGCGCCAGCAGCTTCCGACTAGACAATGAGCAGTTCTTC	CASSFRLDNEQFF
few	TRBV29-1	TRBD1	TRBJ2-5	TGCAGCGTTGACTTACAGGGGGAGACCCAGTACTTC	CSVDLQGETQYF
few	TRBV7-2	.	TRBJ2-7	TGTGCCAGCAGCCCACGATCATGGGGGAGTCGACATTTCTACGAGCAGTACTTC	CASSPRSWGSRHFYEQYF